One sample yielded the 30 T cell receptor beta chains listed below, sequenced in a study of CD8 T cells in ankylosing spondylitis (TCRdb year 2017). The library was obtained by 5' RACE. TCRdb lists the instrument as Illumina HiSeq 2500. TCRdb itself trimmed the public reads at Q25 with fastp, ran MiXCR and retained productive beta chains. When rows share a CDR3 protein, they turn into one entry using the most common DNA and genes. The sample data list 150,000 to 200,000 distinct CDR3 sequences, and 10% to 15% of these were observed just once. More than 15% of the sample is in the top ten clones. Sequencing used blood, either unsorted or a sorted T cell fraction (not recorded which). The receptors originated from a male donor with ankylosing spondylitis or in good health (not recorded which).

CDR3 sequence (DNA): TGTGCCAGCACCCAGTCCTTAGCCGGGAATAACTACGAGCAGTACTTC. Amino acid sequence: CASTQSLAGNNYEQYF. The chain couples TRBV3-1 to TRBJ2-7, with D possibly matching TRBD2 (5 bases). Trimming left V 7 bases short and J 3 bases short, with 22 bases between. The CDR3 covers 16 residues. CDR1 LGHDT and CDR2 YNNKEL come from the germline V gene (reference sequence).

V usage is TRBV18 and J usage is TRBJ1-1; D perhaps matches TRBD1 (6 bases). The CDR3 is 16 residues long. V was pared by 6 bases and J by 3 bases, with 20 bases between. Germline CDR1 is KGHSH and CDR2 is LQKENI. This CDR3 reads CASSTNGGRADTEAFF. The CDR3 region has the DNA TGTGCCAGCTCGACCAATGGGGGCCGAGCAGACACTGAAGCTTTCTTT.

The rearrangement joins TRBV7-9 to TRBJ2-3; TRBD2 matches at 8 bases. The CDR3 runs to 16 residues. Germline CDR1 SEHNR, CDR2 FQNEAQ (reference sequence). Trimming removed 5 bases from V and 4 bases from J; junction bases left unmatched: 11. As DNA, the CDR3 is TGTGCCAGCAGCCCCCCAGCGGGAGTTGGTGCAGATACGCAGTATTTT. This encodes CASSPPAGVGADTQYF.

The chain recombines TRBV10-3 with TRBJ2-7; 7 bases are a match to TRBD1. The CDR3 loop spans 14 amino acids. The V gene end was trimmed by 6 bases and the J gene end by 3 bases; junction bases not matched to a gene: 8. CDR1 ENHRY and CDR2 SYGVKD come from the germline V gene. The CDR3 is CAIRGSGQVYEQYF. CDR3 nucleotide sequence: TGTGCCATCAGGGGGTCCGGACAGGTCTACGAGCAGTACTTC.

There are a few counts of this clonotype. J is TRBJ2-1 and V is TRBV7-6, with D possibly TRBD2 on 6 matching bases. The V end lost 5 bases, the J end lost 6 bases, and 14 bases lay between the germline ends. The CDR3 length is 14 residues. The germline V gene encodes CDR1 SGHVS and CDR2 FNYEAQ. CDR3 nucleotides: TGTGCCAGCAGCCCGGGACTCCTACTCAATGAGCAGTTCTTC. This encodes CASSPGLLLNEQFF.

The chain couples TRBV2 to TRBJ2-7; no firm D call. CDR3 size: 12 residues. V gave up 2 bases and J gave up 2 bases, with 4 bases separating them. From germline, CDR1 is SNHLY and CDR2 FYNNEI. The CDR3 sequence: CASSEPAYEQYF. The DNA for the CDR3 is TGTGCCAGCAGTGAACCCGCCTACGAGCAGTACTTC. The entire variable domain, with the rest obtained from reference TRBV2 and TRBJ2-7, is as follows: EPEVTQTPSHQVTQMGQEVILRCVPISNHLYFYWYRQILGQKVEFLVSFYNNEISEKSEIFDDQFSVERPDGSNFTLKIRSTKLEDSAMYFCASSEPAYEQYFGPGTRLTVT.

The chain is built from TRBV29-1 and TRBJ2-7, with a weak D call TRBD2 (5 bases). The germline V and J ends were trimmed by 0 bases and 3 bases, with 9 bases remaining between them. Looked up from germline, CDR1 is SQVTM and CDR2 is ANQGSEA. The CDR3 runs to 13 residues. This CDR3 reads CSVEDLEGYEQYF. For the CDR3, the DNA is TGCAGCGTTGAAGATCTAGAGGGCTACGAGCAGTACTTC.

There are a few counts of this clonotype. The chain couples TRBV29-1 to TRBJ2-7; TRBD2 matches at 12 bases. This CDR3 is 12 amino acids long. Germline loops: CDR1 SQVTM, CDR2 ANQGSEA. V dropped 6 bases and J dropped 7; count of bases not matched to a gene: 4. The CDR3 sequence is CSVDGLAGEQYF. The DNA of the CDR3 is TGCAGCGTGGACGGACTAGCGGGGGAGCAGTACTTC.

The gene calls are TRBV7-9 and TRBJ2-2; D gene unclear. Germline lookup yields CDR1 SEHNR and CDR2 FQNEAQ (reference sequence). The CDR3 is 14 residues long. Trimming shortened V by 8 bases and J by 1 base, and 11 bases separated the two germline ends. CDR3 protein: CASGLGRNTGELFF. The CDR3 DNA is TGTGCCAGCGGCCTGGGCAGGAACACCGGGGAGCTGTTTTTT.

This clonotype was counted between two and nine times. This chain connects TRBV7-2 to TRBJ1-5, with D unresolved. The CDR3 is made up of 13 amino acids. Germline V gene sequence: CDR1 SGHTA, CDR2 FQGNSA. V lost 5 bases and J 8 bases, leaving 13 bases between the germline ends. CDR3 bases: TGTGCCAGCAGCCCCTGGCGGGGAGAGCCCCAGCATTTT. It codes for CASSPWRGEPQHF.

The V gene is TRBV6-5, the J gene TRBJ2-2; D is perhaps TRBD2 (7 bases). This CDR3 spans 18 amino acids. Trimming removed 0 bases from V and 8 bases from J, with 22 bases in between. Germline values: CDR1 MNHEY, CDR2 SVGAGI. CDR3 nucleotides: TGTGCCAGCAGTTACTCAGCATTCGGGGGAGGGGGATCGGGGGAGCTGTTTTTT. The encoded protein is CASSYSAFGGGGSGELFF.

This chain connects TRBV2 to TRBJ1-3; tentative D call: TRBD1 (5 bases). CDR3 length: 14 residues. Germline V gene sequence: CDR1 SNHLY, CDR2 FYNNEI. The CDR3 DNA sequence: TGTGCTACGCGCGCCTGGGGGGCTGGAAACACCATATATTTT. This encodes CATRAWGAGNTIYF.

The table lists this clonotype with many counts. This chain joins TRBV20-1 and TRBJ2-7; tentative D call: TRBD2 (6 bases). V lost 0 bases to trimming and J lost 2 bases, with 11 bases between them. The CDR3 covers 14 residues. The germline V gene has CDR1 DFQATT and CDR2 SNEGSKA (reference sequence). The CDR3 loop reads CSARDLERAYEQYF. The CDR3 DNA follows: TGCAGTGCTAGAGATCTGGAGCGGGCCTACGAGCAGTACTTC.

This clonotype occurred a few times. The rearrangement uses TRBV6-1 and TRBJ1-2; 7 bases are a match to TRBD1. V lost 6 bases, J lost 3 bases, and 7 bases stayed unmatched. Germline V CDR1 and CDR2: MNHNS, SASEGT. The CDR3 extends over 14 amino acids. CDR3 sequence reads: CASSSGQVYYGYTF. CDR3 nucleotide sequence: TGTGCCAGCAGCTCCGGACAGGTTTACTATGGCTACACCTTC.

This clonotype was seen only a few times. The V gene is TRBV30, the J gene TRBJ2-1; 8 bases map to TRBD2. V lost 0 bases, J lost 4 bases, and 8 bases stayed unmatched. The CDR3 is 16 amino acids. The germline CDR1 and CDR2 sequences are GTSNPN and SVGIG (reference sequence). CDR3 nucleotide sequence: TGTGCCTGGAGTGTACGAGCGGGGGATCCTTACAATGAGCAGTTCTTC. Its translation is CAWSVRAGDPYNEQFF. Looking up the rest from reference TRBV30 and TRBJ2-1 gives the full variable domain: SQTIHQWPATLVQPVGSPLSLECTVEGTSNPNLYWYRQAAGRGLQLLFYSVGIGQISSEVPQNLSASRPQDRQFILSSKKLLLSDSGFYLCAWSVRAGDPYNEQFFGPGTRLTVL.

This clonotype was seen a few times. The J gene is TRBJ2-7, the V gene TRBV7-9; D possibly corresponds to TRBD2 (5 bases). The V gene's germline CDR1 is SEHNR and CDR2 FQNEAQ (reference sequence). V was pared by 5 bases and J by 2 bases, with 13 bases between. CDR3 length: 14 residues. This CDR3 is CASSPDGNPYEQYF. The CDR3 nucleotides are TGTGCCAGCAGCCCCGACGGGAACCCCTACGAGCAGTACTTC.

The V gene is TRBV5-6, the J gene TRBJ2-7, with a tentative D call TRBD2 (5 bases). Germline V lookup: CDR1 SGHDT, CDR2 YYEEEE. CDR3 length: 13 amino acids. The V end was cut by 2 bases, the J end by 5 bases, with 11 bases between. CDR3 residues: CASSFVTGDEQYF. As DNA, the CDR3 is TGTGCCAGCAGCTTTGTTACCGGGGACGAGCAGTACTTC.

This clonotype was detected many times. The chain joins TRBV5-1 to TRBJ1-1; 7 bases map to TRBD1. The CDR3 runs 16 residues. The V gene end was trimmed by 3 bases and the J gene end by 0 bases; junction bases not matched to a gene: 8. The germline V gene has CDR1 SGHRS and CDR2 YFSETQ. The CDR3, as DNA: TGCGCCAGCAGCTCCTGGGGGACAGATATGAACACTGAAGCTTTCTTT. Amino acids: CASSSWGTDMNTEAFF.

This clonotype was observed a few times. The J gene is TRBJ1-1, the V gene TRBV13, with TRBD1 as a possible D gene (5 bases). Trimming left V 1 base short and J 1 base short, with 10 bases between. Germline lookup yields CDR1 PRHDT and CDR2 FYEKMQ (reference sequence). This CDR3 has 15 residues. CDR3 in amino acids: CASSLAGDPNTEAFF. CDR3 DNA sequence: TGTGCCAGCAGCTTAGCGGGGGATCCGAACACTGAAGCTTTCTTT. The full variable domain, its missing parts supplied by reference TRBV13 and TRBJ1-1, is AAGVIQSPRHLIKEKRETATLKCYPIPRHDTVYWYQQGPGQDPQFLISFYEKMQSDKGSIPDRFSAQQFSDYHSELNMSSLELGDSALYFCASSLAGDPNTEAFFGQGTRLTVV.

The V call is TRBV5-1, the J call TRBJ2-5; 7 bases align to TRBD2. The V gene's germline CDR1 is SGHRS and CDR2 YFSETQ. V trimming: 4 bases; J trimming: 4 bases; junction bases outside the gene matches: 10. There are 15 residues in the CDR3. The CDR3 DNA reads TGCGCCAGCAGCAGCGGGATTCGCGAGGGAGAGACCCAGTACTTC. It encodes CASSSGIREGETQYF. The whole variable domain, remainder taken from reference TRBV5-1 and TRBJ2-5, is KAGVTQTPRYLIKTRGQQVTLSCSPISGHRSVSWYQQTPGQGLQFLFEYFSETQRNKGNFPGRFSGRQFSNSRSEMNVSTLELGDSALYLCASSSGIREGETQYFGPGTRLLVL.

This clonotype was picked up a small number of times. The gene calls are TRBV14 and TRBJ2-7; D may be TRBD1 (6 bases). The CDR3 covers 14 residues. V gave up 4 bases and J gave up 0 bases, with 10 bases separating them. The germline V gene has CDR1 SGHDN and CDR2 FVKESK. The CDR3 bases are TGTGCCAGCAGCCCTCGGACAGCCTCCTACGAGCAGTACTTC. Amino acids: CASSPRTASYEQYF.

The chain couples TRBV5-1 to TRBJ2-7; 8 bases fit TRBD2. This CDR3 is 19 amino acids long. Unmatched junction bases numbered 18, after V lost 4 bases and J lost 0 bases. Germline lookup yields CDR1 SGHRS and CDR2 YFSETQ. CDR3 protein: CASSPRERGPLASSYEQYF. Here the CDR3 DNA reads TGCGCCAGCAGCCCGAGGGAGCGGGGGCCCCTTGCTAGCTCCTACGAGCAGTACTTC.

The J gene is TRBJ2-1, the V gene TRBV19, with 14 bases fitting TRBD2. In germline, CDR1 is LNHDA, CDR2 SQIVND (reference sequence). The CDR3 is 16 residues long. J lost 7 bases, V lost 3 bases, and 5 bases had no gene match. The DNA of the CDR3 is TGTGCCAGTAGTATCGGGACTAGCGGGGGTCAGAATGAGCAGTTCTTC. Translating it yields CASSIGTSGGQNEQFF. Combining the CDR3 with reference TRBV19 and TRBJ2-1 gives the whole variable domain DGGITQSPKYLFRKEGQNVTLSCEQNLNHDAMYWYRQDPGQGLRLIYYSQIVNDFQKGDIAEGYSVSREKKESFPLTVTSAQKNPTAFYLCASSIGTSGGQNEQFFGPGTRLTVL.

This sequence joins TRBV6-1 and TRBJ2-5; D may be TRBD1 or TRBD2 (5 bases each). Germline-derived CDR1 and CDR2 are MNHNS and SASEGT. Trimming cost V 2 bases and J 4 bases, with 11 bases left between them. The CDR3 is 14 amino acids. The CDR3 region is CASSELLGRETQYF. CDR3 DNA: TGTGCCAGCAGTGAATTATTGGGACGAGAGACCCAGTACTTC.

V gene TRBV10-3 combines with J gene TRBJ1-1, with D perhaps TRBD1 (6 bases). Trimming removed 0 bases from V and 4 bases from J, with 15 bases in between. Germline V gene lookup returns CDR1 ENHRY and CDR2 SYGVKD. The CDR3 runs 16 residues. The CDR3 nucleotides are TGTGCCATCAGTGAGTCGACGGGGGGCAGGGGCACTGAAGCTTTCTTT. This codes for CAISESTGGRGTEAFF.

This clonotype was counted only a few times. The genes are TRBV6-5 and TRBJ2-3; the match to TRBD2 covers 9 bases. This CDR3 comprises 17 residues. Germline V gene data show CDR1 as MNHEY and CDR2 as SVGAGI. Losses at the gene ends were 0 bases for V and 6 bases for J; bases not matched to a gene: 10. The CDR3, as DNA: TGTGCCAGCAGTTACTCGCCCCTAGCGGGGACCTCCGATACGCAGTATTTT. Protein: CASSYSPLAGTSDTQYF.

The CDR3 here is CSVEETDRGYEQYF. CDR3 nucleotides: TGCAGCGTTGAAGAGACGGACAGGGGGTACGAGCAGTACTTC. The rearrangement joins TRBV29-1 to TRBJ2-7, with 10 bases matching TRBD1. There are 14 residues in the CDR3. CDR1 is SQVTM and CDR2 is ANQGSEA in the germline V gene. The J segment lost 4 bases and the V segment lost 0 bases, leaving 3 bases of the junction unmatched.

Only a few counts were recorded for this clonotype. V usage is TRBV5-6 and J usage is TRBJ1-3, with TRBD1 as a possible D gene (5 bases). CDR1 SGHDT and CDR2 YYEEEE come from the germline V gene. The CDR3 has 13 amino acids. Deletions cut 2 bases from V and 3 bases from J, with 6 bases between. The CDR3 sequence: CASSFGGGNTIYF. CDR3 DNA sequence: TGTGCCAGCAGCTTTGGGGGTGGAAACACCATATATTTT.

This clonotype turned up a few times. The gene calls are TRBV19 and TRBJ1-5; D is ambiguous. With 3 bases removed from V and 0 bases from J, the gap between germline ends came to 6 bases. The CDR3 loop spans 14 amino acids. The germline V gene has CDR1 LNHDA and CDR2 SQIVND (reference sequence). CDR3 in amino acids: CASSIDGSNQPQHF. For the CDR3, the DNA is TGTGCCAGTAGTATTGACGGTAGCAATCAGCCCCAGCATTTT. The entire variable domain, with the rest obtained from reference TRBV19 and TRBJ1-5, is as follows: DGGITQSPKYLFRKEGQNVTLSCEQNLNHDAMYWYRQDPGQGLRLIYYSQIVNDFQKGDIAEGYSVSREKKESFPLTVTSAQKNPTAFYLCASSIDGSNQPQHFGDGTRLSIL.

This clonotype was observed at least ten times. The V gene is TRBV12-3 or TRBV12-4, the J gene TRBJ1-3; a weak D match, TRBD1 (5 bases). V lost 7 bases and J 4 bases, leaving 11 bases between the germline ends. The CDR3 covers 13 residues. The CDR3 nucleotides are TGTGCCAGCACCCCTGGGGACGGAAACACCATATATTTT. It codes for CASTPGDGNTIYF.